These T cell receptor beta chains were read from a single sample in a study of PD-1 blockade in classical Hodgkin lymphoma. Assay used: immunoSEQ multiplex PCR; TCRdb lists only in-frame clones, some missing. Seen here are around 27,000 clones, more than 80% observed once, and the top ten hold about 0.34%. The specimen sequenced was CD4+ T cells from blood. The receptors stem from a human donor with classical Hodgkin lymphoma. Each CDR3 is given with its conserved first and last residue. D genes are given only for firm matches. Only some rows state a clone size, as once, few, many or a class for expanded clones.

V gene	D gene	clone size	J gene	CDR3 DNA	CDR3 protein
TRBV13	.	.	TRBJ1-2	TGTGCCAGCACCCAGAGATGGGTAGCCGCCCCTAACTATGGCTACACCTTC	CASTQRWVAAPNYGYTF
TRBV7-6	TRBD1	.	TRBJ1-3	TGTGCCAGCAGCCGATCAGGACAGGGGGTTGGAAACACCATATATTTT	CASSRSGQGVGNTIYF
TRBV5-4	.	.	TRBJ2-5	TGTGCCAGCAGCCTGGCGGGGATCCAAGAGACCCAGTACTTC	CASSLAGIQETQYF
TRBV21-1	.	.	TRBJ2-5	TGTGCCAGCAGCAAAGAAGAGACCCAGTACTTC	CASSKEETQYF
TRBV7-6	.	.	TRBJ2-1	TGTGCCAGCAGCTTGACCGGGGATGAGCAGTTCTTC	CASSLTGDEQFF
TRBV18	.	.	TRBJ1-2	TGTGCCAGCTCACCAGAGCTCGACAACACCTATGGCTACACCTTC	CASSPELDNTYGYTF
TRBV9	TRBD1	.	TRBJ1-2	TGTGCCAGCAGCAGACGGGGAGGACAGGGCGATGGCTACACCTTC	CASSRRGGQGDGYTF
TRBV9	.	.	TRBJ2-1	TGTGCCAGCAGCGTAGCTCCTAGCTGGGATGAGCAGTTCTTC	CASSVAPSWDEQFF
TRBV30	.	.	TRBJ2-3	TGTGCCTGGAGTGTCGGAGGAGGGGCAGATACGCAGTATTTT	CAWSVGGGADTQYF
TRBV18	TRBD2	once	TRBJ2-4	TGTGCCAGCTCACTTATTGGACCGACTAGCGGGACAGCCAAAAACATTCAGTACTTC	CASSLIGPTSGTAKNIQYF
TRBV10-3	.	few	TRBJ1-1	TGTGCCATCAGTGAGTCAAGGGGAAACACTGAAGCTTTCTTT	CAISESRGNTEAFF
TRBV21-1	.	.	TRBJ1-2	TGTGCCAGCAGCAAGGGCGGATTATGGGGCTACACCTTC	CASSKGGLWGYTF
TRBV6-4	.	.	TRBJ2-7	TGTGCCAGCAGTGACTACACTGGTGACCGCCCGTCCTACGAGCAGTACTTC	CASSDYTGDRPSYEQYF
TRBV6-6	.	.	TRBJ1-1	TGTGCCAGCAGCGAAGGGTTCAACACTGAAGCTTTCTTT	CASSEGFNTEAFF
TRBV11-3	TRBD2	.	TRBJ2-1	TGTGCCAGCAGCCCGGGACTAGCGGGAGTCTCTGAGCAGTTCTTC	CASSPGLAGVSEQFF
TRBV7-2	.	.	TRBJ2-7	TGTGCCAGCAGCTTAGGGTGGCAGGGAAACGACGAGCAGTACTTC	CASSLGWQGNDEQYF
TRBV10-3	.	.	TRBJ1-3	TGTGCCATCAGTGATCCGCAGGGGTACGGAAACACCATATATTTT	CAISDPQGYGNTIYF
TRBV4-2	.	.	TRBJ2-5	TGTGCCAGCAGCCAAGAAGGGTACGAGACCCAGTACTTC	CASSQEGYETQYF
TRBV2	.	.	TRBJ2-3	TGTGCCAGCAACCCAACGGCCTTGAGAAGCGATACGCAGTATTTT	CASNPTALRSDTQYF
TRBV2	.	.	TRBJ2-5	TGTGCCAGCAGTTTAGAGACCCAGTACTTC	CASSLETQYF
TRBV10-3	TRBD1	.	TRBJ1-6	TGTGCCATCAGTGAGGACAGGGTAGGGTCACCCCTCCACTTT	CAISEDRVGSPLHF
TRBV7-3	TRBD2	once	TRBJ2-1	TGTGCCAGCAGCTTATCCAGCGGGAGAGACAATGAGCAGTTCTTC	CASSLSSGRDNEQFF
TRBV14	.	.	TRBJ2-1	TGTGCCAGCAGCCAAGGGAGCTCCTACAATGAGCAGTTCTTC	CASSQGSSYNEQFF
TRBV5-1	.	.	TRBJ2-1	TGCGCCAGCAGCTTGGTACCGGGACTCCCAGGCAATGAGCAGTTCTTC	CASSLVPGLPGNEQFF
TRBV19	TRBD1	.	TRBJ1-2	TGTGCCAGTAGTATCAGACAGGGGGAGGATGGCTACACCTTC	CASSIRQGEDGYTF
TRBV5-4	.	.	TRBJ1-1	TGTGCCAGCAGCTTATACGGGGAGGGCACTGAAGCTTTCTTT	CASSLYGEGTEAFF
TRBV28	.	once	TRBJ1-3	TGTGCCAGCAGCCCCACCTTGGGTCTCCTACCCTCTGGAAACACCATATATTTT	CASSPTLGLLPSGNTIYF